These T cell receptor beta chains were read from a single sample in a study of T cell responses to AZD1222 COVID-19 vaccine. Repertoires were generated with immunoSEQ multiplex PCR, while TCRdb's copy carries only in-frame clones and drops some. The data contain roughly 120,000 clones, 70% to 90% of them singletons. The sample in question was peripheral blood, obtained on day 0 of AZD1222 vaccination. The receptors come from an adult in good health. Each CDR3 is given with its conserved first and last residue. A D gene is named only where the DNA matches it firmly. A clone size is listed for some rows: how often the clone was seen (once, few, many), or a class if it is expanded.

d_call,v_call,j_call,clone_size,cdr3_aa,cdr3_nt
TRBD1,TRBV4-3,TRBJ1-5,NA,CASSQDWGGQGDPQHF,TGCGCCAGCAGCCAAGATTGGGGGGGACAGGGGGATCCCCAGCATTTT
NA,TRBV9,TRBJ1-1,NA,CASSSRTANTEAFF,TGTGCCAGCAGCTCCCGGACCGCGAACACTGAAGCTTTCTTT
TRBD2,TRBV11-2,TRBJ2-2,NA,CASSQTSEGHRELFF,TGTGCCAGCAGCCAAACTAGCGAGGGGCATAGGGAGCTGTTTTTT
NA,TRBV27,TRBJ2-2,NA,CASRRGVRVTGELFF,TGTGCCAGCCGACGTGGGGTGCGCGTCACCGGGGAGCTGTTTTTT
NA,TRBV24-1,TRBJ1-2,NA,CATSDFSDGVAAGYTF,TGTGCCACCAGTGATTTTTCGGACGGAGTCGCGGCTGGCTACACCTTC
TRBD2,TRBV3-1/TRBV3-2,TRBJ2-5,NA,CASSGRDLAGQETQYF,TGTGCCAGCAGCGGAAGGGACCTAGCGGGTCAAGAGACCCAGTACTTC
TRBD2,TRBV11-2,TRBJ2-1,NA,CASSLYGTSGGANEQFF,TGTGCCAGCAGCCTCTATGGGACTAGCGGGGGGGCCAATGAGCAGTTCTTC
NA,TRBV6-1,TRBJ1-2,NA,CASSEEVGRFYGYTF,TGTGCCAGCAGTGAAGAGGTAGGGAGATTCTATGGCTACACCTTC
NA,TRBV7-3,TRBJ1-6,once,CASSGLDSPLHF,TGTGCCAGCAGCGGACTCGATTCACCCCTCCACTTT
TRBD1,TRBV19,TRBJ2-7,NA,CASSLTGAYEQYF,TGTGCCAGTAGCTTAACAGGGGCCTACGAGCAGTACTTC
NA,TRBV7-2,TRBJ1-4,NA,CASSLAYPPREKLFF,TGTGCCAGCAGCTTAGCTTACCCCCCAAGGGAAAAACTGTTTTTT
NA,TRBV7-9,TRBJ1-2,NA,CASSLGQAGGYGYTF,TGTGCCAGCAGCTTGGGTCAGGCAGGAGGCTATGGCTACACCTTC
NA,TRBV7-2,TRBJ2-2,few,CASSLAGATTGELFF,TGTGCCAGCAGCTTAGCGGGGGCGACCACCGGGGAGCTGTTTTTT
NA,TRBV28,TRBJ2-7,NA,CASSLDRVYEQYF,TGTGCCAGCAGTTTGGACAGAGTCTACGAGCAGTACTTC
NA,TRBV4-3,TRBJ2-7,NA,CASSRSGGEASLPQYF,TGCGCCAGCAGCCGTTCAGGCGGGGAGGCTTCTCTCCCACAGTACTTC
NA,TRBV29-1,TRBJ2-7,NA,CSVEAGLGSYEQYF,TGCAGCGTTGAAGCGGGGTTGGGGTCCTACGAGCAGTACTTC
NA,TRBV10-1,TRBJ2-7,NA,CASSESRRGDFYEQYF,TGCGCCAGCAGTGAGTCCCGCAGGGGGGATTTCTACGAGCAGTACTTC
NA,TRBV6-2/TRBV6-3,TRBJ1-6,NA,CASSPPGTDLRRILNNSPLHF,TGTGCCAGCAGCCCGCCTGGGACGGACCTCCGACGAATTCTCAATAATTCACCCCTCCACTTT
TRBD2,TRBV2,TRBJ2-1,once,CASSMRGILYNEQFF,TGTGCCAGCAGTATGCGGGGGATTCTTTACAATGAGCAGTTCTTC
NA,TRBV2,TRBJ1-5,once,CASSLDMSNQPQHF,TGTGCCAGCAGCCTGGACATGAGCAATCAGCCCCAGCATTTT
NA,TRBV6-2/TRBV6-3,TRBJ1-1,NA,CASSPGGLNTEAFF,TGTGCCAGCAGTCCCGGGGGGCTGAACACTGAAGCTTTCTTT
NA,TRBV19,TRBJ1-1,NA,CASSIHTGEAFF,TGTGCCAGTAGTATTCATACAGGGGAAGCTTTCTTT